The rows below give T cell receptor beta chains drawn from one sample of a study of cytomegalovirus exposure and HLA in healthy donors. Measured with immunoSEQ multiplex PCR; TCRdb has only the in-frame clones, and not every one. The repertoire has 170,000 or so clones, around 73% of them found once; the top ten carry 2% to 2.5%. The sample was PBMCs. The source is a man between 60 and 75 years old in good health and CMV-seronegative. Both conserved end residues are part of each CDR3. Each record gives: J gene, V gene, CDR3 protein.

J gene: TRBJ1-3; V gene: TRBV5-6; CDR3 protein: CASRGTGQGNTIYF
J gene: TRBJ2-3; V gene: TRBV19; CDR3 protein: CASNTAGGRGTQYF
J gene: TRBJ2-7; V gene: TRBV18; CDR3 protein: CASSPTDSYEQYF
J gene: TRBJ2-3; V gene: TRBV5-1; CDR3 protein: CASSARLLTDTQYF
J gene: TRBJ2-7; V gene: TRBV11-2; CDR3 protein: CASSLGGLRAMGRGWHF
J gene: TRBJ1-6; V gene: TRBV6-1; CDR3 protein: CATTGQTNSPLHF
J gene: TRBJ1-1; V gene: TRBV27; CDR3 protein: CASSLSGTGGWTEAFF
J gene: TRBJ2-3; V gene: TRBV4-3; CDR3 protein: CASSQDSDGVAPDTQYF
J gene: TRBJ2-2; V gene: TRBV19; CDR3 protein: CASSIRFRNTGELFF
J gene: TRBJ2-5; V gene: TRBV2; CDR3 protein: CASSGGTGYEETQYF
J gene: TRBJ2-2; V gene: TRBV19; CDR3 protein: CASSNRQGRTGELFF
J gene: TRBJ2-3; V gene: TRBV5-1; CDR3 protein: CASSLGTFQDTQYF
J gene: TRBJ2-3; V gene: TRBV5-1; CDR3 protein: CASSLPNGTVRTDTQYF
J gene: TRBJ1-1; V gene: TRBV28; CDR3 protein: CASRSPAEAFF
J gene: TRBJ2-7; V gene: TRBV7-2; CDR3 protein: CASSLSPGGRREQYF
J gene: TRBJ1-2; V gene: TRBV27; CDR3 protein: CASSLIDSNYGYTF
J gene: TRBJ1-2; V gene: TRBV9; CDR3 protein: CASSATLTGGDGYTF
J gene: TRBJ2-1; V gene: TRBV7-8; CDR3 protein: CASSSGTTNRDNEQFF
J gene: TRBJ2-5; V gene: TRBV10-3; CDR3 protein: CAISDGYQETQYF
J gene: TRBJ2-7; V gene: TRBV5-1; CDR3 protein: CASSLRDRGFYEQYF
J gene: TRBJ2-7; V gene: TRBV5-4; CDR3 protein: CASSRNLAGGIEQYF
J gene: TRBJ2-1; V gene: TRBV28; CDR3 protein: CASSLLADTYNEQFF